Shown below are 9 T cell receptor beta chains from a single sample sequenced in a study of T cell repertoires in cytomegalovirus infection (dated by TCRdb to between 2018 and 2020). The sequencer listed for this sample is Illumina HiSeq 1500. The public reads were reanalyzed by TCRdb: fastp trimming at Q25, MiXCR alignment, in-frame beta chains only. Here each entry gathers all rows of one CDR3 protein and keeps the most common genes and DNA. The sample table shows approximately 500,000 distinct CDR3 sequences, and more than 15% are seen once. The top ten clonotypes cover roughly a quarter of the sample. Material for sequencing was CD8+ T cells from PBMCs. The receptors stem from a human donor in good health (CMV status not recorded). Some clones in this sample may be carry-over from other donors' samples.

The rearrangement uses TRBV19 and TRBJ2-1; D might be TRBD2 (5 bases). Germline CDR1 reads LNHDA; CDR2 reads SQIVND (reference sequence). With 6 bases removed from V and 6 bases from J, the gap between germline ends came to 18 bases. The CDR3 length is 15 residues. CDR3: CASSLTTYRGNEQFF. The CDR3 DNA reads as TGTGCCAGTAGCCTCACAACTTACCGGGGCAATGAGCAGTTCTTC.

This clonotype was observed once. The chain couples TRBV19 to TRBJ1-3; no clear D gene. This CDR3 comprises 13 residues. Between the trimmed V and J ends, which lost 8 bases and 4 bases, there was a span of 12 bases. Germline-derived CDR1 and CDR2 are LNHDA and SQIVND (reference sequence). Here the CDR3 DNA reads TGTGCCAGTGGGCATGCCGAAGGAAACACCATATATTTT. Its protein is CASGHAEGNTIYF. The full variable domain, its missing parts supplied by reference TRBV19 and TRBJ1-3, is DGGITQSPKYLFRKEGQNVTLSCEQNLNHDAMYWYRQDPGQGLRLIYYSQIVNDFQKGDIAEGYSVSREKKESFPLTVTSAQKNPTAFYLCASGHAEGNTIYFGEGSWLTVV.

This clonotype was detected many times. The J gene is TRBJ2-3, the V gene TRBV10-3, with TRBD2 identical over 8 bases. Germline loops: CDR1 ENHRY, CDR2 SYGVKD. V lost 0 bases, J lost 2 bases, and 7 bases stayed unmatched. The CDR3 consists of 17 residues. CDR3 coding DNA: TGTGCCATCAGTGAGTCGGGTCCAGCGGGGGTCACAGATACGCAGTATTTT. This gives the protein CAISESGPAGVTDTQYF.

There are many counts of this clonotype. The rearrangement uses TRBV12-3 or TRBV12-4 and TRBJ1-1; D not certain. Trimming pared 0 bases from V and 1 base from J, leaving 9 bases between. This CDR3 is 15 amino acids long. The CDR3 region is CASSLAYGRNTEAFF. As DNA, the CDR3 is TGTGCCAGCAGTTTAGCTTACGGGCGGAACACTGAAGCTTTCTTT.

This CDR3 reads CASSYAGNTEAFF. Written as DNA, the CDR3 is TGTGCCAGCAGTTACGCAGGGAACACTGAAGCTTTCTTT. V and J are TRBV6-5 and TRBJ1-1; D is unclear. V gave up 2 bases and J gave up 1 base, with 5 bases separating them. CDR1 MNHEY and CDR2 SVGAGI come from the germline V gene. The CDR3 consists of 13 residues.

V usage is TRBV13 and J usage is TRBJ1-2; weak D call: TRBD1 (6 bases). The germline V and J ends were trimmed by 4 bases and 0 bases, with 12 bases remaining between them. The CDR3 has 15 residues. CDR1 and CDR2 from the germline V gene are PRHDT and FYEKMQ (reference sequence). Here the CDR3 reads CASSSRDTTNYGYTF. The CDR3 nucleotides are TGTGCCAGCAGCTCCCGGGACACCACTAACTATGGCTACACCTTC. The full variable domain, in which reference TRBV13 and TRBJ1-2 provide the parts outside the CDR3, is AAGVIQSPRHLIKEKRETATLKCYPIPRHDTVYWYQQGPGQDPQFLISFYEKMQSDKGSIPDRFSAQQFSDYHSELNMSSLELGDSALYFCASSSRDTTNYGYTFGSGTRLTVV.

This clonotype has a count of ten or more. J is TRBJ2-5 and V is TRBV7-9; no firm D call. The CDR3 is 14 amino acids. Trimming removed 2 bases at V and 2 bases at J, with 9 bases between. Germline V CDR1 and CDR2: SEHNR, FQNEAQ (reference sequence). CDR3 region: CASSLLYEQETQYF. The CDR3 DNA is TGTGCCAGCAGCTTATTATACGAGCAAGAGACCCAGTACTTC. Using reference TRBV7-9 and TRBJ2-5 for the parts outside the CDR3, the full variable domain is DTGVSQNPRHKITKRGQNVTFRCDPISEHNRLYWYRQTLGQGPEFLTYFQNEAQLEKSRLLSDRFSAERPKGSFSTLEIQRTEQGDSAMYLCASSLLYEQETQYFGPGTRLLVL.

A word on this clonotype: Relative to the germline gene, one junction end is altered; a read error may explain this. The chain joins TRBV27 to TRBJ2-2, with D perhaps matching TRBD1 (6 bases). The length of the CDR3 is 13 residues. Germline CDR1 and CDR2: MNHEY and SMNVEV (reference sequence). The CDR3 nucleotides are TGTGCCAGCAGTTCTCAGGGGACCGGGGTGCTGTTTTTT. This translates into CASSSQGTGVLFF.

This clonotype came up many times. The gene calls are TRBV6-6 and TRBJ2-7, with D possibly being TRBD1 or TRBD2 (5 bases each). This CDR3 contains 16 residues. The germline V and J ends were trimmed by 5 bases and 6 bases, with 23 bases remaining between them. CDR1 is MNHNY, CDR2 SVGAGI, per germline (reference sequence). CDR3 in amino acids: CASSRNPGDEVGEQYF. CDR3 sequence (DNA): TGTGCCAGCAGTAGAAATCCCGGGGACGAAGTGGGCGAGCAGTACTTC.